This T cell receptor (beta chain) comes out of a study of T cell responses to AZD1222 COVID-19 vaccine. Overall study results and limits: Spike-wide vaccine-associated CD4 TCRs dominated at 160-218 and 743-854. Recipients of AZD1222 seropositive at baseline numbered only 6 or 7. White British donors predominated, females outnumbered males, and clonal diversity was possibly underestimated. Two AZD1222 doses significantly raised spike-specific TCR breadth and depth over controls.

Of note for this clone: Its cognate antigen is unknown.

Unmatched junction bases numbered 3, after V lost 7 bases and J lost 9 bases. Germline V CDR1 and CDR2: MNHEY, SVGAGI. This CDR3 spans 12 amino acids. Profiled with immunoSEQ multiplex PCR; TCRdb holds only in-frame clones, not every one. The sample lists some 90,000 clones, approximately 88% occurring once. This sequence was found in an adult who received the AZD1222 COVID-19 vaccine. This chain uses TRBV6-5 with TRBJ2-2, with 9 bases identical to TRBD2. Sequencing was performed on peripheral blood, taken 28 days after the second AZD1222 dose. Here the CDR3 reads CASISGGRELFF. As DNA, the CDR3 is TGTGCCAGCATTAGCGGGGGCAGGGAGCTGTTTTTT.